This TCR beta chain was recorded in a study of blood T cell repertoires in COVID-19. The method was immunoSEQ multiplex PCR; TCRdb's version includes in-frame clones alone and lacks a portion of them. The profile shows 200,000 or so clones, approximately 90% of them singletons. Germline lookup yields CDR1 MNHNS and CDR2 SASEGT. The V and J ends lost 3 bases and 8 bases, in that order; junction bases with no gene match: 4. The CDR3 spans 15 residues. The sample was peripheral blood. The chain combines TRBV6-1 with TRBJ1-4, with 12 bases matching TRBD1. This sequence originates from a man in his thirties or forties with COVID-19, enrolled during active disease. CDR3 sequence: CASSEPGQGAEKLFF. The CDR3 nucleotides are TGTGCCAGCAGTGAGCCGGGACAGGGGGCAGAAAAACTGTTTTTT.